These 10 T cell receptor beta chains originate from one sample sequenced in a study of blood T cell repertoires in COVID-19. Data came from immunoSEQ multiplex PCR; TCRdb stores just in-frame clones and leaves some out. The sample carries 250,000 to 300,000 clones, under 95% recorded once. The sequenced material came from PBMCs or T cells enriched from blood (not recorded which). Receptor source: a woman aged 40 to 55 with acute COVID-19.

The genes are TRBV2 and TRBJ2-3; 7 nucleotides agree with TRBD1. J lost 4 bases, V lost 7 bases, and 2 bases had no gene match. The CDR3 has 12 amino acids. CDR1 SNHLY and CDR2 FYNNEI come from the germline V gene. CDR3 residues: CASTQGADTQYF. Written as DNA, the CDR3 is TGTGCCAGCACCCAGGGGGCAGATACGCAGTATTTT.

The V call is TRBV5-4, the J call TRBJ2-3; 10 bases agree with TRBD1. Germline V gene sequence: CDR1 SGHNT, CDR2 YYREEE (reference sequence). V shed 2 bases and J 6 bases; nucleotides not matched to a gene: 6. The CDR3 totals 15 residues. The CDR3, as DNA: TGTGCCAGCAGCTTAGAGACAGGGGGCCCCGATACGCAGTATTTT. Translated, it gives CASSLETGGPDTQYF.

This clone was detected once. The gene calls are TRBV24-1 and TRBJ2-3; TRBD2 matches 8 bases. The J segment lost 2 bases and the V segment lost 5 bases, leaving 8 bases of the junction unmatched. This CDR3 has 16 amino acids. The V gene's germline CDR1 is KGHDR and CDR2 SFDVKD. CDR3 sequence: CATSGATSGLTDTQYF. CDR3 sequence (DNA): TGTGCCACCAGTGGCGCCACTAGCGGCCTCACAGATACGCAGTATTTT.

This rearrangement joins TRBV7-3 to TRBJ1-2; no definite D call. Looked up from germline, CDR1 is SGHTA and CDR2 is FQGTGA. V shed 5 bases and J shed 4 bases, with 11 bases lying between them. This CDR3 is built from 13 residues. CDR3 in DNA: TGTGCCAGCAGCCACCAATCCGGCTATGGCTACACCTTC. Its translation: CASSHQSGYGYTF.

This chain links TRBV4-1 with TRBJ2-3; D is unclear. Germline V gives CDR1 MGHRA, CDR2 YSYEKL. The germline V and J ends were trimmed by 1 base and 6 bases, with 11 bases remaining between them. This CDR3 comprises 14 residues. The CDR3 loop reads CASSQVLSPDTQYF. The CDR3 DNA sequence: TGCGCCAGCAGCCAAGTCCTATCCCCCGATACGCAGTATTTT.

The V gene is TRBV5-1, the J gene TRBJ2-2, with TRBD1 identical over 10 bases. CDR1 and CDR2 (germline): SGHRS, YFSETQ. The V and J ends lost 4 bases and 5 bases, in that order; junction bases with no gene match: 5. The CDR3 contains 15 residues. The CDR3 coding sequence is TGCGCCAGCAGCAAGGGACAGGGGTTTACCGGGGAGCTGTTTTTT. Translating gives CASSKGQGFTGELFF.

This clone was counted a single time. The chain employs TRBV7-9 and TRBJ1-1; unclear D gene. CDR1 and CDR2 (germline): SEHNR, FQNEAQ (reference sequence). CDR3 length: 14 amino acids. The V end lost 5 bases, the J end lost 1 base, and 11 bases lay between the germline ends. In DNA, the CDR3 is TGTGCCAGCAGCACGCGAGGAGGGAACACTGAAGCTTTCTTT. This translates into CASSTRGGNTEAFF.

The chain joins TRBV30 to TRBJ1-5, with 9 bases matching TRBD1. CDR3 length: 13 amino acids. Trimming removed 4 bases from V and 6 bases from J; junction bases left unmatched: 4. Looked up from germline, CDR1 is GTSNPN and CDR2 is SVGIG (reference sequence). CDR3 residues: CAWNRGPGQPQHF. The CDR3 bases are TGTGCCTGGAACAGGGGGCCGGGTCAGCCCCAGCATTTT.

The J gene is TRBJ1-2, the V gene TRBV6-5; possibly TRBD1 for D (5 bases). CDR3 size: 12 residues. Germline values: CDR1 MNHEY, CDR2 SVGAGI. The ends were cut back, 6 bases at V and 2 bases at J, with 7 bases in the middle. The CDR3 nucleotides are TGTGCCAGCAGCAGGGCCAACTATGGCTACACCTTC. This encodes CASSRANYGYTF.

The rearrangement joins TRBV5-1 to TRBJ1-2; 7 bases match TRBD1. Germline V CDR1 and CDR2: SGHRS, YFSETQ. The V and J ends lost 3 bases and 2 bases, in that order; junction bases with no gene match: 4. This CDR3 is 14 amino acids long. CDR3 in amino acids: CASSYGTENYGYTF. CDR3 coding DNA: TGCGCCAGCAGCTATGGGACAGAGAACTATGGCTACACCTTC.